Sequencing of this T cell receptor beta chain was carried out in a study of T cell changes during pregnancy in multiple sclerosis. Some clones are missing from TCRdb's copy, which holds only in-frame ones; the method was immunoSEQ multiplex PCR. The data contain some 85,000 clones, roughly 93% of them singletons. This clone was observed a handful of times. The receptor was derived from a female donor in good health, enrolled as a control in a pregnancy study. The source was peripheral blood, collected in the second trimester of pregnancy.

The CDR3 coding sequence is TGCGCCAGCAGCCAAGAGATGAGTGAGCCCTACAATGAGCAGTTCTTC. Amino acid sequence: CASSQEMSEPYNEQFF. The chain joins TRBV4-3 to TRBJ2-1; no firm D call. CDR1 is LGHNA and CDR2 is YSLEER in the germline V gene. The length of the CDR3 is 16 residues. Trimming stripped 0 bases from V and 2 bases from J, with 11 bases between.